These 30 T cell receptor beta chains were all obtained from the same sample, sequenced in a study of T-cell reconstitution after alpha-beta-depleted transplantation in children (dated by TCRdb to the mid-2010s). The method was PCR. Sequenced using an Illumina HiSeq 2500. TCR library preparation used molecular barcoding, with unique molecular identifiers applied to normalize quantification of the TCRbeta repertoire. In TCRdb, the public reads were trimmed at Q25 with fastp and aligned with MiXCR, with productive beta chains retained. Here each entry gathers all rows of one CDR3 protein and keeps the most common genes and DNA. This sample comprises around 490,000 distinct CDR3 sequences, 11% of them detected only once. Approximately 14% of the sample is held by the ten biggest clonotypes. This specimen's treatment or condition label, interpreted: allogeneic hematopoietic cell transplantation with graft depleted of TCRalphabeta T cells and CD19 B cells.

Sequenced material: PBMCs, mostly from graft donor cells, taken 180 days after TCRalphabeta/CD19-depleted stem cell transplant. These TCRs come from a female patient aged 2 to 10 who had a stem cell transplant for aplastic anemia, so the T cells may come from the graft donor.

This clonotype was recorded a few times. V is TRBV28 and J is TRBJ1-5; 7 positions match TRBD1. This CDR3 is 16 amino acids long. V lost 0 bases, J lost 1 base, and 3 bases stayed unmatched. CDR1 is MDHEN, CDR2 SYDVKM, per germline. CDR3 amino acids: CASSLWTTGSNQPQHF. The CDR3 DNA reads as TGTGCCAGCAGTTTATGGACGACAGGGAGCAATCAGCCCCAGCATTTT.

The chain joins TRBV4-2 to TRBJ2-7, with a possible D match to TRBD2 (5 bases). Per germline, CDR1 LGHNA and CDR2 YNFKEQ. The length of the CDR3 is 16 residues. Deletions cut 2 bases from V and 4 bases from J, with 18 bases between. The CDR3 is CASSQRRGRLSYEQYF. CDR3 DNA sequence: TGTGCCAGCAGCCAACGCAGAGGGCGCCTTTCTTACGAGCAGTACTTC.

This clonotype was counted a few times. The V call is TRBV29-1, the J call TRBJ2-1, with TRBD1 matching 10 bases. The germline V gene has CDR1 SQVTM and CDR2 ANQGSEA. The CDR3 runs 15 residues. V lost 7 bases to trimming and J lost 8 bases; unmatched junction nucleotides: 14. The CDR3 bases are TGCAGCGCCATGAGTGGGCGACAGGGGGCCGATGAGCAGTTCTTC. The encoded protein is CSAMSGRQGADEQFF.

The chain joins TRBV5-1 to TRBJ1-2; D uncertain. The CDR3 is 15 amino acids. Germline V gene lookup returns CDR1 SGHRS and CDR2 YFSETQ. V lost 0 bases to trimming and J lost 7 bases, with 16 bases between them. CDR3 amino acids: CASSLGGGVHSGYTF. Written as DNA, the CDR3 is TGCGCCAGCAGCTTGGGAGGCGGGGTGCATAGTGGCTACACCTTC.

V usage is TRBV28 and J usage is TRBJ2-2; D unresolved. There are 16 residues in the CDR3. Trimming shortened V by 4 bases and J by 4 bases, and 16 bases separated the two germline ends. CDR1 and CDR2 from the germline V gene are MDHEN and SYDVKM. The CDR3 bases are TGTGCCAGCAGTTCAAGAGCGACGGAACTCACCGGGGAGCTGTTTTTT. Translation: CASSSRATELTGELFF.

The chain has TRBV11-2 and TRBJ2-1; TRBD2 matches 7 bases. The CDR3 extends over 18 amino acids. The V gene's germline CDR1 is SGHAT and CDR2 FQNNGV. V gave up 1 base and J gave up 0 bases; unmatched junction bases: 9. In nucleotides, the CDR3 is TGTGCCAGCAGCTTAGGGGGGTCTCTAGCGGACTCCTACAATGAGCAGTTCTTC. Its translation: CASSLGGSLADSYNEQFF.

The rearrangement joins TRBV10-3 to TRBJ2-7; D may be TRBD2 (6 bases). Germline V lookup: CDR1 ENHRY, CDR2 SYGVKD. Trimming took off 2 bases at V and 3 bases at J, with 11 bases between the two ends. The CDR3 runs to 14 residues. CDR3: CAISEAGLLYEQYV. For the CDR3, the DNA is TGTGCCATCAGTGAGGCGGGGCTCCTCTACGAGCAGTACGTC.

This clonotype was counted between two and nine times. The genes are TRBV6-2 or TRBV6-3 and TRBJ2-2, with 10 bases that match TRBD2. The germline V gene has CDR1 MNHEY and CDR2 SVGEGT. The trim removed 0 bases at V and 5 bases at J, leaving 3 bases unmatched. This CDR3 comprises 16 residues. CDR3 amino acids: CASSYSRTSGTGELFF. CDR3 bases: TGTGCCAGCAGTTACTCTCGGACTAGCGGAACCGGGGAGCTGTTTTTT.

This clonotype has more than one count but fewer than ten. DNA of the CDR3: TGCAGTGCTAGAGATTTGCAGGGCTACGAGCAGTACGTC. Protein product: CSARDLQGYEQYV. The chain combines TRBV20-1 with TRBJ2-7, with D possibly matching TRBD1 (5 bases). Germline values: CDR1 DFQATT, CDR2 SNEGSKA (reference sequence). Trimming left V 0 bases short and J 3 bases short, with 9 bases between. The CDR3 sequence is 13 residues long.

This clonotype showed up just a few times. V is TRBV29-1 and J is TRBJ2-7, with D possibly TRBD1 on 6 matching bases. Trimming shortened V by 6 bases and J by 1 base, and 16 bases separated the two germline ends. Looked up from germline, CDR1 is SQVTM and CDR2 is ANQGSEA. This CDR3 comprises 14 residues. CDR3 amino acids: CSVFTGSPSYEQYF. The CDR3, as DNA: TGCAGCGTATTCACAGGGTCACCTTCCTACGAGCAGTACTTC.

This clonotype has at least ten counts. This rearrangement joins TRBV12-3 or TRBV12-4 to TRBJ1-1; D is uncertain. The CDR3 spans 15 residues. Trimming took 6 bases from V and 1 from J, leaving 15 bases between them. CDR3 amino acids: CASRQPGSQNTEAFF. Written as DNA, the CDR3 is TGTGCCAGCAGACAACCGGGTTCACAGAACACTGAAGCTTTCTTT.

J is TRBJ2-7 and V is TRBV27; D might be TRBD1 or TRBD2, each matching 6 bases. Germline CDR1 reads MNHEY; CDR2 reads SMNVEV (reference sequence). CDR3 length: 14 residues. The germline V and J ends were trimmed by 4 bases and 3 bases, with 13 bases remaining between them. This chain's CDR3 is CASSSSGGLYEQYV. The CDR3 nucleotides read TGTGCCAGCAGTTCAAGTGGGGGGCTCTACGAGCAGTACGTC.

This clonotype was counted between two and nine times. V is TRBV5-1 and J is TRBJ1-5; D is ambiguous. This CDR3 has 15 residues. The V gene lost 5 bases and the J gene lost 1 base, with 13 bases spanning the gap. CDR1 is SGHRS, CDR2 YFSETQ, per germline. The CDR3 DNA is TGCGCCAGCAGTGACGGAGGCTTAAGCAATCAGCCCCAGCATTTT. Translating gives CASSDGGLSNQPQHF.

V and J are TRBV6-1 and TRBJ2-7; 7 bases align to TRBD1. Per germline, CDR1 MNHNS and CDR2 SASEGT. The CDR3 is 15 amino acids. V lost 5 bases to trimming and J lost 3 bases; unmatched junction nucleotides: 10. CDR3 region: CASSRQGPQFYEQYV. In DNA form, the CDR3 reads TGTGCCAGCAGTCGACAGGGACCTCAATTCTACGAGCAGTACGTC.

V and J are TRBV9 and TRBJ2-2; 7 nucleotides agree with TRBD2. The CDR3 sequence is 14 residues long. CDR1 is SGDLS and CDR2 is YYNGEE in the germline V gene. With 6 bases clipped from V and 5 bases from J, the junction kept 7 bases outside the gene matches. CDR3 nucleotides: TGTGCCAGCACCGCTAGCGGTTGGACCGGGGAGCTGTTTTTT. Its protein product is CASTASGWTGELFF.

The CDR3 region has the DNA TGTGCCAGCACCATATGGGGACAGGGAGGTACCACCGGGGAGCTGTTTTTT. Translated, it gives CASTIWGQGGTTGELFF. This chain joins TRBV6-1 and TRBJ2-2, with TRBD1 matching 9 bases. Unmatched junction bases numbered 13, after V lost 7 bases and J lost 4 bases. Germline-derived CDR1 and CDR2 are MNHNS and SASEGT. This CDR3 contains 17 residues.

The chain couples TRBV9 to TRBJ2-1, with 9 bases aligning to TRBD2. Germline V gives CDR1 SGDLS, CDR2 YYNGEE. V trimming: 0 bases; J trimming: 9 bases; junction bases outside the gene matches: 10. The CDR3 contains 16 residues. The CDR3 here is CASSVASGTSFLEQFF. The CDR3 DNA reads TGTGCCAGCAGCGTAGCGTCCGGGACTAGCTTTCTTGAGCAGTTCTTC.

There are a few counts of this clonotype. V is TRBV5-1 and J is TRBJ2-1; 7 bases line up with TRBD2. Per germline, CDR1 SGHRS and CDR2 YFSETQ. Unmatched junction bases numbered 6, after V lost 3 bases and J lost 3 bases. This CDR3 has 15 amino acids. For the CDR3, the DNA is TGCGCCAGCAGCTCGGAAGCGGGGTTCTACAATGAGCAGTTCTTC. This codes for CASSSEAGFYNEQFF.

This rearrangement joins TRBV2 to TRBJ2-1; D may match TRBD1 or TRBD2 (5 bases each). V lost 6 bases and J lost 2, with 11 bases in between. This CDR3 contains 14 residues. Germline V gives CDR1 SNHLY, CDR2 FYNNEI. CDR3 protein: CASRMSGPYNEQFF. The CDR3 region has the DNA TGTGCCAGCAGAATGTCGGGACCCTACAATGAGCAGTTCTTC.

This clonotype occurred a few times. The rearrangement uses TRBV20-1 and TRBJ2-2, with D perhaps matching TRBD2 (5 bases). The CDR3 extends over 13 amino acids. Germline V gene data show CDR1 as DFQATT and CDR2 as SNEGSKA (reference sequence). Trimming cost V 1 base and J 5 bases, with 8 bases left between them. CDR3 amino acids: CSARGRDTGELFF. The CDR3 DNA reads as TGCAGTGCTAGAGGACGGGATACCGGGGAGCTGTTTTTT.

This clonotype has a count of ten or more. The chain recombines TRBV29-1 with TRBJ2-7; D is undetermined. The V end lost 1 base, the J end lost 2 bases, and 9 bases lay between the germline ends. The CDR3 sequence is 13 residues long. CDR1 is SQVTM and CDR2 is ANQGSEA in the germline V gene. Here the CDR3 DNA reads TGCAGCGTTGAAGCCTATAGTCCCTACGAGCAGTACTTC. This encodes CSVEAYSPYEQYF.

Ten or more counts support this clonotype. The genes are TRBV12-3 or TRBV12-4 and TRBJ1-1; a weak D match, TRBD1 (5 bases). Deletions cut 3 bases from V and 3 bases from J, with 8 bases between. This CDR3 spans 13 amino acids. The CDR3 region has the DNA TGTGCCAGCAGTTTTACCAGGGACACTGAAGCTTTCTTT. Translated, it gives CASSFTRDTEAFF.

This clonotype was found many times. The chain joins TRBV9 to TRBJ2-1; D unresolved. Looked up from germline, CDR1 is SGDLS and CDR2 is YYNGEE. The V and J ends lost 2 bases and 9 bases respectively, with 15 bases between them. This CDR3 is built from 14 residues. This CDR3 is CASSVAGVRSEQFF. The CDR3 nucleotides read TGTGCCAGCAGCGTTGCTGGGGTGAGGAGTGAGCAGTTCTTC.

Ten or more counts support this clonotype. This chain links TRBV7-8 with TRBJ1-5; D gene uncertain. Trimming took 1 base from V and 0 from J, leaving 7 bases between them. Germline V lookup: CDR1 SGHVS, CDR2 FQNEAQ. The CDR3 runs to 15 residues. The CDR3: CASSLVLVSNQPQHF. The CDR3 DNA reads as TGTGCCAGCAGCTTAGTCTTGGTTAGCAATCAGCCCCAGCATTTT.

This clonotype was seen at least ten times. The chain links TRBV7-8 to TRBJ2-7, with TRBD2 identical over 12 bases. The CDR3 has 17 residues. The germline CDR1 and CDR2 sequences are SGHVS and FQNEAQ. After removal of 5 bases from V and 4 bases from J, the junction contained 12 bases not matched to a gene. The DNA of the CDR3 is TGTGCCAGCAGCCTAGGGGGACTAGCGGGTGGAAAGTACGAGCAGTACGTC. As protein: CASSLGGLAGGKYEQYV.

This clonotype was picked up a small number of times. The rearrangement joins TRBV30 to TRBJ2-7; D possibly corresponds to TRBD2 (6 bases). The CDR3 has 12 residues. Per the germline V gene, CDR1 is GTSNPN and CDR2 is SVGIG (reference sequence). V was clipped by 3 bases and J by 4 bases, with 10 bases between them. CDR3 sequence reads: CAWSGSGYEQYV. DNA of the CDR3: TGTGCCTGGAGCGGGAGTGGGTACGAGCAGTACGTC.

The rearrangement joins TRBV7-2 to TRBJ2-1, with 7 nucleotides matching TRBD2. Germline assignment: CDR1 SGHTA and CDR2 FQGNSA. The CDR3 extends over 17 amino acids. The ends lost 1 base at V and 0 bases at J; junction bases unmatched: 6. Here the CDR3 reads CASSLGVGGSSYNEQFF. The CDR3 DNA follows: TGTGCCAGCAGCTTAGGTGTCGGCGGGAGCTCCTACAATGAGCAGTTCTTC.

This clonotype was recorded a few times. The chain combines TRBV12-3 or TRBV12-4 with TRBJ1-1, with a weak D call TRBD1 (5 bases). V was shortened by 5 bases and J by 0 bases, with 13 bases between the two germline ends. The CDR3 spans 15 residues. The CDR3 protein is CASSRTDRLNTEAFF. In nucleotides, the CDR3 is TGTGCCAGCAGTAGGACCGACAGACTGAACACTGAAGCTTTCTTT.

The CDR3 bases are TGCAGTGCTAGAGGACGGGACATCCACCTCTCCTACGAGCAGTACTTC. The encoded protein is CSARGRDIHLSYEQYF. The chain joins TRBV20-1 to TRBJ2-7; a weak D match, TRBD1 (6 bases). The CDR3 length is 16 residues. V lost 1 base to trimming and J lost 0 bases, with 16 bases between them. Germline V gives CDR1 DFQATT, CDR2 SNEGSKA (reference sequence).

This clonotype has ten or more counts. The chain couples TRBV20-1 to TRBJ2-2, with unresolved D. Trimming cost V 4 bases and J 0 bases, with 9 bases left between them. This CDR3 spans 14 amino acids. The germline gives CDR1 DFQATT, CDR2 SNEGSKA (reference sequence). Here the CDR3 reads CSAMSQANTGELFF. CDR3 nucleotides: TGCAGTGCTATGTCCCAGGCGAACACCGGGGAGCTGTTTTTT.